This T cell receptor (beta chain) was captured in a study of blood T cells in healthy people across ages. About the research overall: About one barcoded beta molecule was captured per two T cells (by template switching).

A second PCR of 7 to 11 cycles used a sample-barcoded 5' primer and a J-beta primer mix. TCRdb re-called the 5' RACE reads through MiXCR, storing one row per CDR3 protein. The sample includes approximately 790,000 distinct CDR3 sequences, less than 80% of them seen just once. Per the germline V gene, CDR1 is MDHEN and CDR2 is SYDVKM. This CDR3 has 14 residues. V lost 4 bases, J lost 3 bases, and 11 bases lay in between. This receptor was obtained from a man aged 30-40 years in good health. This chain joins TRBV28 and TRBJ2-3; D unresolved. The sample comprised blood. The CDR3 reads CASSSITRTDTQYF. The CDR3 DNA reads as TGTGCCAGCAGTTCAATCACCAGAACAGATACGCAGTATTTT.